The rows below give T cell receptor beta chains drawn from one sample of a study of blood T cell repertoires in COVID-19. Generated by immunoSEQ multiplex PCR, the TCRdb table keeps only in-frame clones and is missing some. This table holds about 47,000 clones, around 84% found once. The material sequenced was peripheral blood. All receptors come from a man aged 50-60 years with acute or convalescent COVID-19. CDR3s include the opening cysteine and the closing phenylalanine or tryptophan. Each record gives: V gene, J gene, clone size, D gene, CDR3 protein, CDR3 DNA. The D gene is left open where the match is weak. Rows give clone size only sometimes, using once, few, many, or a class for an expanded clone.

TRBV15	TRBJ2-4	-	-	CATSRENSGSIQYF	TGTGCCACCAGCAGAGAAAATTCAGGGTCCATTCAGTACTTC
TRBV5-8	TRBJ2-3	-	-	CASSLRWRSTDTQYF	TGTGCCAGCAGCTTGCGGTGGCGGAGCACAGATACGCAGTATTTT
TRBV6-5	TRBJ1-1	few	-	CASSMTTENTEAFF	TGTGCCAGCAGTATGACGACAGAAAACACTGAAGCTTTCTTT
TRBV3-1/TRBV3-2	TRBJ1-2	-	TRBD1	CASSQEFRGGYTF	TGTGCCAGCAGCCAAGAGTTCAGGGGGGGCTACACCTTC
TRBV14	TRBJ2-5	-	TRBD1	CASSQEDRALETQYF	TGTGCCAGCAGCCAAGAGGACAGGGCGTTAGAGACCCAGTACTTC
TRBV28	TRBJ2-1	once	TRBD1	CASRTGTATYNEQFF	TGTGCCAGCAGAACCGGGACAGCCACCTACAATGAGCAGTTCTTC
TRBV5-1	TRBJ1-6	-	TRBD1	CASSLDRGRNSPLHF	TGCGCCAGCAGCCTCGACAGGGGAAGGAATTCACCCCTCCACTTT
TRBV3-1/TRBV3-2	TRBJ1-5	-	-	CASSQDPGENQPQHF	TGTGCCAGCAGCCAAGATCCCGGGGAGAACCAGCCCCAGCATTTT
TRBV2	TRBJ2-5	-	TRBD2	CASSGLAVPGETQYF	TGTGCCAGCAGCGGACTAGCGGTCCCCGGAGAGACCCAGTACTTC
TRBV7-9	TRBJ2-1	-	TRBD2	CASSPKRRLAGGHEQFF	TGTGCCAGCAGCCCCAAGCGGCGGCTAGCGGGGGGGCATGAGCAGTTCTTC
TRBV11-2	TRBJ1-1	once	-	CASSLEKGAEAFF	TGTGCCAGCAGCTTAGAGAAGGGAGCTGAAGCTTTCTTT
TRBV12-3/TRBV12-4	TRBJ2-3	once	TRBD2	CASSGDYTQYF	TGTGCCAGCAGTGGGGACTACACGCAGTATTTT